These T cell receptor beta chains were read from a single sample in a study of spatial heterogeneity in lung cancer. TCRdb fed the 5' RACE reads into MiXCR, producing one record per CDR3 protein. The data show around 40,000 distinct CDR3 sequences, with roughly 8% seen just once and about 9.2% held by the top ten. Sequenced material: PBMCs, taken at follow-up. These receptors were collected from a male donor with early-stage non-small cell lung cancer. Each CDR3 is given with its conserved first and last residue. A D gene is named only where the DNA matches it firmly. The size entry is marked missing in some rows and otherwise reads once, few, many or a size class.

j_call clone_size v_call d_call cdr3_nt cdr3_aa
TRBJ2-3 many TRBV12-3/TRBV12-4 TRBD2 TGTGCCAGCAGCCCCCCCTCGGGGGGTAGCACAGATACGCAGTATTTT CASSPPSGGSTDTQYF
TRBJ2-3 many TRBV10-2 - TGCGCCAGCAGTGTGGAGACTTTGAGCACAGATACGCAGTATTTT CASSVETLSTDTQYF
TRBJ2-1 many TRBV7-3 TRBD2 TGTGCCAGCAGCTTAATCGCGGGGGGGACCTACAATGAGCAGTTCTTC CASSLIAGGTYNEQFF
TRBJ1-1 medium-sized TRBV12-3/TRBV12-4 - TGTGCCAGCAGTTTAGGACCCAACACTGAAGCTTTCTTT CASSLGPNTEAFF
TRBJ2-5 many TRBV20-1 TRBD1 TGCAGTGCTCGGGACAGGGGTGCCCAAGAGACCCAGTACTTC CSARDRGAQETQYF
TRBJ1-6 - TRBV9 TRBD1 TGTGCCAGCAGCGCGCGGGACAGCTCCTATAATTCACCCCTCCACTTT CASSARDSSYNSPLHF
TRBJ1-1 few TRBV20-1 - TGCAGTGCTAGAAGTATGGGGCAGGGTAGGAACACTGAAGCTTTCTTT CSARSMGQGRNTEAFF
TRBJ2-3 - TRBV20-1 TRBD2 TGCAGTGCTAGCGGGGGGATTACAGATACGCAGTATTTT CSASGGITDTQYF
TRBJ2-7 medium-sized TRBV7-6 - TGTGCCAGCAGCTTGGGAAACGAGCAGTACTTC CASSLGNEQYF
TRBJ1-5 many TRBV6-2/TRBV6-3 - TGTGCCAGCAGTTTGGGCACTGTTCAGCCCCAGCATTTT CASSLGTVQPQHF
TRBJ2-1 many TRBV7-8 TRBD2 TGTGCCAGCAGACCACGTGCGGGGGGGCAGGACAATGAGCAGTTCTTC CASRPRAGGQDNEQFF
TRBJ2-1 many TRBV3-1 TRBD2 TGTACCAGCAGCGCCACTAGCGGGGGAGGGCACAATGAGCAGTTCTTC CTSSATSGGGHNEQFF
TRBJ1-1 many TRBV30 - TGTGCCTGGAGGAGGGGCCAAATCACTGAAGCTTTCTTT CAWRRGQITEAFF
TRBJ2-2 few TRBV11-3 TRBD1 TGTGCCAGCAGCCCCGGGACAGGGGACTACACCGGGGAGCTGTTTTTT CASSPGTGDYTGELFF
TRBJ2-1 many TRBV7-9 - TGTGCCAGCAGCTTAGTCCAGCAGACGATAAACAATGAGCAGTTCTTC CASSLVQQTINNEQFF
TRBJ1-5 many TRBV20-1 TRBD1 TGCAGTGCTCAACGGATCGGGACAGTAAGCAATCAGCCCCAGCATTTT CSAQRIGTVSNQPQHF
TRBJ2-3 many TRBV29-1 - TGCAGCGTTGTGCCCCCCACAGAAGGGTCTAGCACAGATACGCAGTATTTT CSVVPPTEGSSTDTQYF
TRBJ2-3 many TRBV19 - TGTGCCAGTAGTATCCCTGGGGATACGCAGTATTTT CASSIPGDTQYF
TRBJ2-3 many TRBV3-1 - TGTGCCAGCAGCCAGCTGGATACTAGCACAGATACGCAGTATTTT CASSQLDTSTDTQYF
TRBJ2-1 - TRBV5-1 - TGCGCCAGCAGCTTTGGGAATGAGCAGTTCTTC CASSFGNEQFF
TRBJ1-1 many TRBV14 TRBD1 TGTGCCAGCACCGCCAAAGGGGGCGCGAGCACTGAAGCTTTCTTT CASTAKGGASTEAFF
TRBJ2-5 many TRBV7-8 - TGTGCCACCCGCGCGGACCAAGAGACCCAGTACTTC CATRADQETQYF
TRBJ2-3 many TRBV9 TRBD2 TGTGCCAGCAGCCCCGGGACTAGCGTGGCAGATACGCAGTATTTT CASSPGTSVADTQYF
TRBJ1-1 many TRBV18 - TGTGCCAGCTCTGGGCAGGCGAACACTGAAGCTTTCTTT CASSGQANTEAFF
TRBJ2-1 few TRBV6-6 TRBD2 TGTGCCAGCAGTTACTCCGGACCGCGGGGGGCCTACAATGAGCAGTTCTTC CASSYSGPRGAYNEQFF